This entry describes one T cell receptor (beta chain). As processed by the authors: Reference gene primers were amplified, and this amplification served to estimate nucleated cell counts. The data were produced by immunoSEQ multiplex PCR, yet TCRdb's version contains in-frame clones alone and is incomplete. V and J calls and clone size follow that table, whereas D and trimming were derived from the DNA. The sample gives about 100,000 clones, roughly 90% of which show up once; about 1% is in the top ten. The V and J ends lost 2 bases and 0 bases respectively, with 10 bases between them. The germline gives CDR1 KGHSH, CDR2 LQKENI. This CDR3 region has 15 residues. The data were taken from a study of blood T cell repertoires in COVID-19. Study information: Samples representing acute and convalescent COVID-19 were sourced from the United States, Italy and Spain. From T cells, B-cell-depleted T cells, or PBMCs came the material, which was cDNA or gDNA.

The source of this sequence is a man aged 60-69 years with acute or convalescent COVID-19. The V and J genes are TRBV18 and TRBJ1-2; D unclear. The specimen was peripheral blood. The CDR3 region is CASSPGQPSNYGYTF. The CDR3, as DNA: TGTGCCAGCTCACCAGGGCAGCCCTCTAACTATGGCTACACCTTC.